The 22 T cell receptor beta chains reported below all come from one sample, sequenced in a study of PD-L1 blockade in urothelial cancer. Produced via immunoSEQ multiplex PCR; TCRdb's table is partial and in-frame only. The profile covers 40,000 or so clones, with roughly 77% appearing a single time and approximately 2.7% taken by the ten largest. The material was PBMCs, obtained around atezolizumab (anti-PD-L1) treatment. These receptor sequences come from an older man with urothelial cancer.

This chain uses TRBV7-8 with TRBJ2-7; tentatively, D is TRBD2 (6 bases). The CDR3 has 17 amino acids. Germline CDR1 is SGHVS and CDR2 is FQNEAQ. With 5 bases removed from V and 3 bases from J, the gap between germline ends came to 23 bases. The CDR3 DNA reads as TGTGCCAGCAGCCCCGCCAGGAGGGAGCGGAGAAACTACGAGCAGTACTTC. Its translation is CASSPARRERRNYEQYF.

This clone was recorded a few times. The V and J genes are TRBV5-4 and TRBJ2-1, with 8 bases aligning to TRBD2. V trimming: 2 bases; J trimming: 6 bases; junction bases outside the gene matches: 4. CDR1 and CDR2 (germline): SGHNT, YYREEE (reference sequence). The CDR3 length is 14 residues. Here the CDR3 reads CASSFREGRNEQFF. The CDR3 bases are TGTGCCAGCAGCTTCCGGGAGGGCCGCAATGAGCAGTTCTTC. Using reference TRBV5-4 and TRBJ2-1 for the parts outside the CDR3, the full variable domain is ETGVTQSPTHLIKTRGQQVTLRCSSQSGHNTVSWYQQALGQGPQFIFQYYREEENGRGNFPPRFSGLQFPNYSSELNVNALELDDSALYLCASSFREGRNEQFFGPGTRLTVL.

This chain links TRBV7-2 with TRBJ2-1; 8 positions match TRBD2. J gave up 7 bases and V 5 bases, and 13 bases lay outside the gene matches. From germline, CDR1 is SGHTA and CDR2 FQGNSA. This CDR3 is 16 amino acids long. In DNA form, the CDR3 reads TGTGCCAGCAGCGGTAGAATAGCGGGGACCCAGAATGAGCAGTTCTTC. Translating gives CASSGRIAGTQNEQFF.

V and J are TRBV7-8 and TRBJ1-3; 8 nucleotides line up with TRBD1. CDR1 SGHVS and CDR2 FQNEAQ come from the germline V gene. The CDR3 runs to 15 residues. Trimming cost V 2 bases and J 2 bases; bases outside gene matches: 2. The CDR3 protein is CASSLQGAAGNTIYF. Here the CDR3 DNA reads TGTGCCAGCAGCTTACAGGGGGCAGCTGGAAACACCATATATTTT.

This rearrangement joins TRBV6-4 to TRBJ2-1; possible D gene TRBD1, 5 bases. In germline, CDR1 is MRHNA, CDR2 SNTAGT. The CDR3 has 14 residues. Trimming stripped 6 bases from V and 9 bases from J, with 18 bases between. This chain's CDR3 is CASSPEVRVGEQFF. The CDR3, as DNA: TGTGCCAGCAGCCCCGAGGTCAGGGTAGGTGAGCAGTTCTTC.

The chain links TRBV5-1 to TRBJ2-7; 7 nucleotides match TRBD1. The germline V gene encodes CDR1 SGHRS and CDR2 YFSETQ. V was clipped by 6 bases and J by 1 base; unmatched bases: 4. This CDR3 has 13 amino acids. In DNA, the CDR3 is TGCGCCAGCAACGACAGGGTATCCTACGAGCAGTACTTC. Its protein is CASNDRVSYEQYF.

This chain joins TRBV30 and TRBJ2-1; possibly TRBD1 for D (5 bases). V lost 5 bases, J lost 5 bases, and 7 bases lay in between. The CDR3 covers 11 residues. CDR1 is GTSNPN, CDR2 SVGIG, per germline (reference sequence). The DNA for the CDR3 is TGTGCCTGGGGACACAACAATGAGCAGTTCTTC. It specifies CAWGHNNEQFF. Full variable domain (outside the CDR3, taken from reference TRBV30 and TRBJ2-1): SQTIHQWPATLVQPVGSPLSLECTVEGTSNPNLYWYRQAAGRGLQLLFYSVGIGQISSEVPQNLSASRPQDRQFILSSKKLLLSDSGFYLCAWGHNNEQFFGPGTRLTVL.

The chain carries TRBV2 and TRBJ2-1, with D tentatively TRBD1 (5 bases). The V gene's germline CDR1 is SNHLY and CDR2 FYNNEI. The length of the CDR3 is 13 residues. Trimming removed 8 bases at V and 5 bases at J, with 13 bases between. The CDR3 is CASEPDSNNEQFF. CDR3 nucleotide sequence: TGTGCCAGCGAGCCAGACAGCAACAATGAGCAGTTCTTC.

The J gene is TRBJ1-4, the V gene TRBV11-2; TRBD1 is a possible D gene (5 bases). Germline CDR1 and CDR2: SGHAT and FQNNGV. With 1 base removed from V and 2 bases from J, the gap between germline ends came to 17 bases. The CDR3 is 18 amino acids. CDR3 in DNA: TGTGCCAGCAGCTTAGCTTCGTTTCGGGGGAACACTAATGAAAAACTGTTTTTT. This encodes CASSLASFRGNTNEKLFF.

The chain links TRBV4-3 to TRBJ1-1, with TRBD1 as a possible D gene (5 bases). Between the trimmed V and J ends, which lost 4 bases and 0 bases, there was a span of 15 bases. The CDR3 has 16 residues. Per the germline V gene, CDR1 is LGHNA and CDR2 is YSLEER. The CDR3 reads CASSPGVGLMNTEAFF. The CDR3 bases are TGCGCCAGCAGCCCGGGGGTGGGGTTGATGAACACTGAAGCTTTCTTT.

The table lists this clone with a count of one. The rearrangement joins TRBV18 to TRBJ2-1, with TRBD2 matching over 11 bases. This CDR3 is 15 amino acids long. V lost 3 bases and J lost 7; bases outside the gene matches: 5. Per the germline V gene, CDR1 is KGHSH and CDR2 is LQKENI. In DNA form, the CDR3 reads TGTGCCAGCTCACCCGGGACTAGCGGTTTTAATGAGCAGTTCTTC. As protein: CASSPGTSGFNEQFF.

The V call is TRBV28, the J call TRBJ2-7; D is possibly TRBD1 (5 bases). Germline-derived CDR1 and CDR2 are MDHEN and SYDVKM. V shed 8 bases and J shed 8 bases, with 13 bases lying between them. The CDR3 length is 11 residues. The CDR3 nucleotides are TGTGCCAGCGGAATACAGGCCAAGCAGTACTTC. This sequence encodes CASGIQAKQYF.

V and J are TRBV28 and TRBJ2-1; 11 bases match TRBD1. The CDR3 has 16 amino acids. Unmatched junction bases numbered 11, after V lost 8 bases and J lost 5 bases. CDR1 and CDR2 from the germline V gene are MDHEN and SYDVKM. CDR3 sequence: CASPPRLGQGDNEQFF. CDR3 DNA: TGTGCCAGCCCCCCCAGGTTGGGACAGGGGGACAATGAGCAGTTCTTC.

The V call is TRBV6-5, the J call TRBJ2-7, with TRBD2 matching over 12 bases. V dropped 4 bases and J dropped 5; count of bases not matched to a gene: 0. Germline V lookup: CDR1 MNHEY, CDR2 SVGAGI. The CDR3 runs to 13 residues. The CDR3 loop is CASSWTSGDEQYF. The CDR3 DNA reads as TGTGCCAGCAGTTGGACTAGCGGGGACGAGCAGTACTTC.

The chain carries TRBV4-1 and TRBJ1-2, with 7 bases fitting TRBD1. V lost 0 bases to trimming and J lost 6 bases; unmatched junction nucleotides: 16. Per germline, CDR1 MGHRA and CDR2 YSYEKL. The CDR3 has 18 amino acids. CDR3 protein: CASSQDRAPTGLPDGYTF. The CDR3 DNA reads TGCGCCAGCAGCCAAGATCGGGCGCCGACAGGGCTTCCAGATGGCTACACCTTC.

The chain has TRBV4-1 and TRBJ2-5, with 8 bases that match TRBD2. Germline assignment: CDR1 MGHRA and CDR2 YSYEKL. With V trimmed by 3 bases and J by 3 bases, 9 bases remained unmatched. This CDR3 is built from 16 residues. This CDR3 reads CASSHPGLETKETQYF. CDR3 coding DNA: TGCGCCAGCAGCCACCCGGGACTAGAGACCAAAGAGACCCAGTACTTC.

The chain employs TRBV7-8 and TRBJ2-1, with D possibly matching TRBD2 (6 bases). CDR3 length: 16 residues. Trimming cost V 0 bases and J 7 bases, with 16 bases left between them. From germline, CDR1 is SGHVS and CDR2 FQNEAQ. Here the CDR3 DNA reads TGTGCCAGCAGCTTAGCCAAGGGCGGGAAAGGGAATGAGCAGTTCTTC. It translates to CASSLAKGGKGNEQFF.

This sequence joins TRBV6-1 and TRBJ2-5; 9 bases map to TRBD2. V was pared by 2 bases and J by 4 bases, with 2 bases of the junction left unmatched. The CDR3 totals 14 residues. Germline V gene lookup returns CDR1 MNHNS and CDR2 SASEGT. The CDR3 DNA sequence: TGTGCCAGCAGTGAACAAGCGGGAGGAGAGACCCAGTACTTC. It encodes CASSEQAGGETQYF.

This chain uses TRBV27 with TRBJ2-3; weak D call: TRBD1 (6 bases). This CDR3 is 14 amino acids long. Trimming stripped 5 bases from V and 3 bases from J, with 12 bases between. Germline V lookup: CDR1 MNHEY, CDR2 SMNVEV (reference sequence). The CDR3 sequence is CASSIPGDTDTQYF. In DNA form, the CDR3 reads TGTGCCAGCAGTATCCCAGGGGATACAGATACGCAGTATTTT.

The chain has TRBV7-9 and TRBJ1-2, with 7 bases aligning to TRBD1. Per germline, CDR1 SEHNR and CDR2 FQNEAQ (reference sequence). The junction had 6 bases not matched to a gene; V was cut back by 4 bases and J by 4 bases. The CDR3 totals 14 residues. CDR3: CASSSRQGLYGYTF. The CDR3 bases are TGTGCCAGCAGCTCCCGACAGGGCCTCTATGGCTACACCTTC.

The J gene is TRBJ2-1, the V gene TRBV13, with 7 bases that match TRBD2. Germline V gene sequence: CDR1 PRHDT, CDR2 FYEKMQ (reference sequence). The CDR3 sequence is 17 residues long. Losses at the gene ends were 5 bases for V and 1 base for J; bases not matched to a gene: 11. Here the CDR3 reads CASSLYNGRRSYNEQFF. The CDR3, as DNA: TGTGCCAGCAGCCTATATAACGGGAGGAGGTCCTACAATGAGCAGTTCTTC. The full variable domain, rest sourced from reference TRBV13 and TRBJ2-1, is AAGVIQSPRHLIKEKRETATLKCYPIPRHDTVYWYQQGPGQDPQFLISFYEKMQSDKGSIPDRFSAQQFSDYHSELNMSSLELGDSALYFCASSLYNGRRSYNEQFFGPGTRLTVL.

The chain links TRBV7-9 to TRBJ2-5; TRBD1 might be the D (5 bases). Germline V CDR1 and CDR2: SEHNR, FQNEAQ (reference sequence). V was cut by 2 bases and J by 13 bases, with 11 bases left in between. This CDR3 comprises 11 residues. CDR3 loop: CASSLSGWLYF. CDR3 coding DNA: TGTGCCAGCAGCTTATCAGGGTGGTTGTACTTC.